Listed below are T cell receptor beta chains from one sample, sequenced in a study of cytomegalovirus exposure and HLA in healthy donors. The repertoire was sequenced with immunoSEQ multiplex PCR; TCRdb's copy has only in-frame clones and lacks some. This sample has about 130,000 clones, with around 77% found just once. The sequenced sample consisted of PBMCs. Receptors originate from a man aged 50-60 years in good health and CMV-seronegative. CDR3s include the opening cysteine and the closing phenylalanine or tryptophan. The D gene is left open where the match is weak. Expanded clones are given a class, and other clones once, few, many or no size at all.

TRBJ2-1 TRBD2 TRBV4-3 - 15 TGCGCCAGCAGCCACGTAGCGGGAGGAGTTGATGAGCAGTTCTTC CASSHVAGGVDEQFF
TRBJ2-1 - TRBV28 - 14 TGTGCCAGCAGCAGACCGGGAGATTCGAATGAGCAGTTCTTC CASSRPGDSNEQFF
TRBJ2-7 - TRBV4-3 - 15 TGCGCCAGCAGCCAAGCCCGGGATGGGACCTACGAGCAGTACTTC CASSQARDGTYEQYF
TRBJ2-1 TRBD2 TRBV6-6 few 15 TGTGCCAGCAGCCCGGGACTAGCGGGATTGGATGAGCAGTTCTTC CASSPGLAGLDEQFF
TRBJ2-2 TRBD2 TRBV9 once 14 TGTGCCAGCAGCGTCGGACTAGGGACCGGGGAGCTGTTTTTT CASSVGLGTGELFF
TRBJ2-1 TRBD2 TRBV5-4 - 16 TGTGCCAACCAGGCACACGGGGGGAGCTCCTACAATGAGCAGTTCTTC CANQAHGGSSYNEQFF
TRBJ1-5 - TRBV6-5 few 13 TGTGCCAGCAGCAAAGCCCGTGCAGGGCCCCAGCATTTT CASSKARAGPQHF
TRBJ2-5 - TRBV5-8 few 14 TGTGCCAGCAGCTTGGTTGGGGGGAAAGAGACCCAGTACTTC CASSLVGGKETQYF
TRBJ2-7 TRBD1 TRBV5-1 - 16 TGCGCCAGCAGCCTTTCATCCGACAGGGGTACCGGCGAGCAGTACTTC CASSLSSDRGTGEQYF
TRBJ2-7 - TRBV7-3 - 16 TGTGCCAGCAGCCCACCTTCGAGGGAGCCCCTCTACGAGCAGTACTTC CASSPPSREPLYEQYF
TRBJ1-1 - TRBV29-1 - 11 TGCAGCGTTGTGGAGTTGAAGCAAGCTTTCTTT CSVVELKQAFF
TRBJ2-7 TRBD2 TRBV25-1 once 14 TGTGCCAGCAGTGAAACTAGCGGGAACTACGAGCAGTACTTC CASSETSGNYEQYF
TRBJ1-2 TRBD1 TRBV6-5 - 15 TGTGCCAGCAGTGTGCCGGGACAGGGGTTGAGTGGCTACACCTTC CASSVPGQGLSGYTF
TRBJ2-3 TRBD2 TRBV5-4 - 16 TGTGCCAGCAGCGGGGGAGGGACCCTCCTTTCAGATACGCAGTATTTT CASSGGGTLLSDTQYF